One sample yielded the 20 T cell receptor beta chains listed below, sequenced in a study of cytomegalovirus exposure and HLA in healthy donors. Primers included in the PCR were 60 Vbeta and 13 Jbeta primers. This table comes from immunoSEQ multiplex PCR, and its TCRdb copy is limited to in-frame clones, with some not included. This table holds over 110,000 clones, 70% to 80% found once. Sequenced material: PBMCs. The receptors shown here come from a middle-aged woman in good health and CMV-seropositive.

In this sample, this clone turned up a few times. The J gene is TRBJ1-2, the V gene TRBV5-4; 11 bases agree with TRBD1. The junction had 5 bases not matched to a gene; V was cut back by 4 bases and J by 0 bases. Germline values: CDR1 SGHNT, CDR2 YYREEE (reference sequence). This CDR3 has 16 residues. The CDR3 DNA is TGTGCCAGCAGCGGCGGACAGGGGGCATCTAACTATGGCTACACCTTC. It yields the protein CASSGGQGASNYGYTF.

V is TRBV19 and J is TRBJ1-1, with a tentative D call TRBD1 (5 bases). The CDR3 is 13 amino acids. Germline-derived CDR1 and CDR2 are LNHDA and SQIVND (reference sequence). V was shortened by 7 bases and J by 6 bases, with 15 bases between the two germline ends. CDR3 nucleotide sequence: TGTGCCAGTATAAGCACACGGGGGGCTGAAGCTTTCTTT. Its translation is CASISTRGAEAFF.

The chain is built from TRBV7-9 and TRBJ2-1, with TRBD2 matching 9 bases. Trimming removed 5 bases from V and 6 bases from J; junction bases left unmatched: 11. The CDR3 is 16 residues long. Per germline, CDR1 SEHNR and CDR2 FQNEAQ (reference sequence). The CDR3: CASSPLPSGTFNEQFF. CDR3 sequence (DNA): TGTGCCAGCAGCCCCCTTCCTAGCGGGACATTCAATGAGCAGTTCTTC.

CDR3 DNA: TGCAGCGCCGACGGGACTAGCGAATACAATGAGCAGTTCTTC. Translated, it gives CSADGTSEYNEQFF. The chain combines TRBV29-1 with TRBJ2-1; 10 bases are shared with TRBD2. Germline lookup yields CDR1 SQVTM and CDR2 ANQGSEA. The CDR3 is made up of 14 amino acids. V gave up 7 bases and J gave up 4 bases; unmatched junction bases: 7.

The gene calls are TRBV5-4 and TRBJ2-1; the match to TRBD2 covers 9 bases. Germline-derived CDR1 and CDR2 are SGHNT and YYREEE (reference sequence). This CDR3 is 14 amino acids long. V was clipped by 4 bases and J by 5 bases; unmatched bases: 4. The CDR3 here is CASSLAGLHNEQFF. CDR3 sequence (DNA): TGTGCCAGCAGCCTAGCGGGACTCCACAATGAGCAGTTCTTC.

The gene calls are TRBV6-5 and TRBJ2-2; D gene ambiguous. CDR1 and CDR2 from the germline V gene are MNHEY and SVGAGI. CDR3 length equals 14 residues. Deletions cut 5 bases from V and 4 bases from J, with 11 bases between. CDR3 in amino acids: CASSEVAPTGELFF. The CDR3 DNA sequence: TGTGCCAGCAGTGAAGTAGCTCCCACCGGGGAGCTGTTTTTT.

The chain is built from TRBV28 and TRBJ2-5; 8 nucleotides agree with TRBD1. The ends lost 4 bases at V and 5 bases at J; junction bases unmatched: 9. Germline V gene sequence: CDR1 MDHEN, CDR2 SYDVKM. The CDR3 has 15 amino acids. CDR3 DNA sequence: TGTGCCAGCAGTTCTGGGGACAGGCTACGGGAGACCCAGTACTTC. This encodes CASSSGDRLRETQYF. Based on the CDR3 plus reference TRBV28 and TRBJ2-5, the full variable domain is DVKVTQSSRYLVKRTGEKVFLECVQDMDHENMFWYRQDPGLGLRLIYFSYDVKMKEKGDIPEGYSVSREKKERFSLILESASTNQTSMYLCASSSGDRLRETQYFGPGTRLLVL.

V gene TRBV19 combines with J gene TRBJ2-7, with TRBD2 matching 9 bases. V lost 8 bases to trimming and J lost 7 bases; unmatched junction nucleotides: 15. This CDR3 contains 15 residues. Germline V CDR1 and CDR2: LNHDA, SQIVND (reference sequence). The CDR3 DNA reads TGTGCCAGTGGGGAGGGGGCGGGAGGGCCGTTGGAGCAGTACTTC. Translated: CASGEGAGGPLEQYF. Together with reference TRBV19 and TRBJ2-7, the CDR3 gives the full variable domain: DGGITQSPKYLFRKEGQNVTLSCEQNLNHDAMYWYRQDPGQGLRLIYYSQIVNDFQKGDIAEGYSVSREKKESFPLTVTSAQKNPTAFYLCASGEGAGGPLEQYFGPGTRLTVT.

This clone was detected once. This sequence joins TRBV11-2 and TRBJ2-7; 8 bases are a match to TRBD1. This CDR3 comprises 14 residues. Germline V gene sequence: CDR1 SGHAT, CDR2 FQNNGV. J was trimmed by 1 base and V by 4 bases; bases with no gene match: 3. CDR3 sequence: CASSSRTGSYEQYF. The CDR3 DNA reads as TGTGCCAGCAGCTCCCGGACAGGGTCCTACGAGCAGTACTTC.

The chain combines TRBV5-1 with TRBJ2-6; 9 nucleotides align to TRBD2. This CDR3 has 18 amino acids. V lost 4 bases and J lost 4; bases outside the gene matches: 12. Germline V gene lookup returns CDR1 SGHRS and CDR2 YFSETQ. CDR3 sequence: CASSDPAGGPKGANVLTF. The CDR3 DNA reads TGCGCCAGCAGCGACCCCGCGGGAGGGCCGAAAGGGGCCAACGTCCTGACTTTC.

This chain links TRBV29-1 with TRBJ2-7, with TRBD2 as a possible D gene (6 bases). V shed 4 bases and J shed 0 bases, with 10 bases lying between them. The CDR3 sequence is 13 residues long. Germline V gene sequence: CDR1 SQVTM, CDR2 ANQGSEA. CDR3 in DNA: TGCAGCGTTGCGTCTAGCGACTCCTACGAGCAGTACTTC. It translates to CSVASSDSYEQYF.

This chain links TRBV7-8 with TRBJ2-4; D is undetermined. The germline V gene has CDR1 SGHVS and CDR2 FQNEAQ. V lost 0 bases to trimming and J lost 5 bases, with 11 bases between them. The CDR3 is made up of 15 amino acids. This CDR3 reads CASSLASSLENIQYF. The CDR3 DNA reads as TGTGCCAGCAGCTTAGCGTCGTCCCTAGAAAACATTCAGTACTTC.

The chain has TRBV6-5 and TRBJ1-6; the match to TRBD1 covers 7 bases. This CDR3 has 14 amino acids. Looked up from germline, CDR1 is MNHEY and CDR2 is SVGAGI. Unmatched junction bases numbered 3, after V lost 3 bases and J lost 7 bases. CDR3 amino acids: CASSYGTANSPLHF. CDR3 DNA sequence: TGTGCCAGCAGTTATGGGACAGCAAATTCACCCCTCCACTTT.

CDR3 residues: CASSHRTGPYF. The CDR3 DNA follows: TGTGCCAGCAGCCATCGGACAGGGCCGTACTTC. The chain links TRBV21-1 to TRBJ2-4; the table's D call, TRBD1, has no DNA check behind it. TRBV21-1 represents a pseudogene. The CDR3 runs 11 residues.

As DNA, the CDR3 is TGTGCCAGCAGTGCCTGGACAGCCTACGAGCAGTACTTC. This sequence encodes CASSAWTAYEQYF. The gene calls are TRBV7-9 and TRBJ2-7; D is perhaps TRBD1 (6 bases). The V gene's germline CDR1 is SEHNR and CDR2 FQNEAQ (reference sequence). CDR3 length equals 13 residues. Trimming left V 6 bases short and J 2 bases short, with 11 bases between.

This clone was detected only a few times. The V and J genes are TRBV4-1 and TRBJ2-5, with D possibly being TRBD1 (5 bases). Trimming left V 0 bases short and J 6 bases short, with 11 bases between. The CDR3 length is 14 residues. Looked up from germline, CDR1 is MGHRA and CDR2 is YSYEKL. CDR3 in amino acids: CASSQEQGGKTQYF. The CDR3 DNA reads TGCGCCAGCAGCCAAGAGCAGGGTGGAAAGACCCAGTACTTC.

This chain uses TRBV9 with TRBJ2-3, with D unclear. The V end was cut by 0 bases, the J end by 0 bases, with 8 bases between. The CDR3 runs 15 residues. Per the germline V gene, CDR1 is SGDLS and CDR2 is YYNGEE. The CDR3 here is CASSVATRSTDTQYF. The CDR3, as DNA: TGTGCCAGCAGCGTAGCTACGCGAAGCACAGATACGCAGTATTTT.

The J gene is TRBJ2-3, the V gene TRBV18; D gene uncertain. V lost 3 bases and J lost 0, with 4 bases in between. Germline V gene lookup returns CDR1 KGHSH and CDR2 LQKENI. The CDR3 covers 13 residues. CDR3 sequence reads: CASSPQSTDTQYF. The CDR3 bases are TGTGCCAGCTCACCTCAGAGCACAGATACGCAGTATTTT.

The chain joins TRBV11-2 to TRBJ2-7, with 7 bases lining up with TRBD1. The CDR3 loop spans 13 amino acids. Germline V gives CDR1 SGHAT, CDR2 FQNNGV. The V and J ends lost 5 bases and 3 bases, in that order; junction bases with no gene match: 4. CDR3 sequence: CASSQTGVYEQYF. CDR3 DNA: TGTGCCAGCAGCCAAACAGGGGTCTACGAGCAGTACTTC.

The CDR3 sequence is CASSYGQGSSYEQYF. CDR3 DNA sequence: TGCGCCAGCAGCTACGGACAGGGGAGCTCCTACGAGCAGTACTTC. V and J are TRBV5-1 and TRBJ2-5, with 9 bases fitting TRBD1. The closer fit of TRBJ2-7 to the DNA end suggests the J call may be wrong. CDR1 and CDR2 (germline): SGHRS, YFSETQ. There are 15 residues in the CDR3.